This paragraph reports one T cell receptor (beta chain). Its target is not known. This sample was included in a study of T cells after yellow fever vaccination. Germline CDR1 reads SGHNT; CDR2 reads YYREEE (reference sequence). V dropped 0 bases and J dropped 4 bases, with 6 bases sitting between them. This CDR3 spans 13 amino acids. The TCR cDNA carried a universal primer site and UMIs from 5'RACE template switching. TCRdb used MiXCR to reprocess the 5' RACE reads, holding one entry per CDR3 protein. The sample shows 450,000 to 550,000 distinct CDR3 sequences, about a fifth of them seen only once. The study's findings and limits: Boosting was followed by the reappearance of most primary-vaccination clones (approximately 95% CD4, 85% to 90% CD8).

The origin of this receptor is a man aged 18 to 30 who received the YFV17D yellow fever vaccine. The V gene is TRBV5-4, the J gene TRBJ2-3; no clear D gene. Here the sequenced sample was PBMCs, taken roughly 20 days after the first yellow fever vaccination. The CDR3 sequence is CASSLDGADTQYF. CDR3 DNA: TGTGCCAGCAGCTTGGACGGAGCAGATACGCAGTATTTT.